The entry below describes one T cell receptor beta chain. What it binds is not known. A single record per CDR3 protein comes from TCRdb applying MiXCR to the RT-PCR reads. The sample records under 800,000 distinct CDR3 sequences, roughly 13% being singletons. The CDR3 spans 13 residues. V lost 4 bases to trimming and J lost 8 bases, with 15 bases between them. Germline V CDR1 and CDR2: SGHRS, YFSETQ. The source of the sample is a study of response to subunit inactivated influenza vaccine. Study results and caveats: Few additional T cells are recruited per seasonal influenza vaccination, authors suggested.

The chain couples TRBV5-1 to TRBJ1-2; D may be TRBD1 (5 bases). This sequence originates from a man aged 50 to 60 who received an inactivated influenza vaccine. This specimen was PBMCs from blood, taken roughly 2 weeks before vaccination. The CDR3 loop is CASSPPREGGYTF. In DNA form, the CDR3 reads TGCGCCAGCAGCCCGCCGAGGGAGGGGGGCTACACCTTC.